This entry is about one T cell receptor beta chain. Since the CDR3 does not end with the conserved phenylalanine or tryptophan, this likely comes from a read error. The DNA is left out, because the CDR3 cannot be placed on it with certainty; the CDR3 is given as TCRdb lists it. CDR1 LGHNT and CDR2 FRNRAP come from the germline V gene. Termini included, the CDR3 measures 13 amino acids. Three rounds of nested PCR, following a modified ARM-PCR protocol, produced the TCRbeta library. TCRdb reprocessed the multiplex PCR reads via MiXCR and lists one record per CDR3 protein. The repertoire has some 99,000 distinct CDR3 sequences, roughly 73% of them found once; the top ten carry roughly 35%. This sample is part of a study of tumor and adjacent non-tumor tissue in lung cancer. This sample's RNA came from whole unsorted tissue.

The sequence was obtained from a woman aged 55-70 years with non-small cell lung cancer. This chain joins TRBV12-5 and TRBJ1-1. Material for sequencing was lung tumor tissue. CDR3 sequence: CASCRDSGSETFS.